The clone carrying this TCR beta chain was seen a single time. The sample originates from a study of T cells after yellow fever vaccination. The CDR3 is 11 amino acids. In germline, CDR1 is LGHNA, CDR2 YNFKEQ. The V gene lost 5 bases and the J gene lost 11 bases, with 11 bases spanning the gap. From the 5' RACE reads, TCRdb called clonotypes with MiXCR, one entry per CDR3 protein. The sample records 300,000 or so distinct CDR3 sequences, around 8.6% being singletons. The sample in question was CD4+ T cells sorted from PBMCs, obtained 5 days after the yellow fever booster vaccination. This receptor was identified in a young man who received the YFV17D yellow fever vaccine. V and J are TRBV4-2 and TRBJ2-3; TRBD1 is a possible D gene (5 bases). The CDR3 sequence is CASSVQGRQYF. The CDR3 DNA is TGTGCCAGCAGCGTCCAGGGTCGGCAGTATTTT.